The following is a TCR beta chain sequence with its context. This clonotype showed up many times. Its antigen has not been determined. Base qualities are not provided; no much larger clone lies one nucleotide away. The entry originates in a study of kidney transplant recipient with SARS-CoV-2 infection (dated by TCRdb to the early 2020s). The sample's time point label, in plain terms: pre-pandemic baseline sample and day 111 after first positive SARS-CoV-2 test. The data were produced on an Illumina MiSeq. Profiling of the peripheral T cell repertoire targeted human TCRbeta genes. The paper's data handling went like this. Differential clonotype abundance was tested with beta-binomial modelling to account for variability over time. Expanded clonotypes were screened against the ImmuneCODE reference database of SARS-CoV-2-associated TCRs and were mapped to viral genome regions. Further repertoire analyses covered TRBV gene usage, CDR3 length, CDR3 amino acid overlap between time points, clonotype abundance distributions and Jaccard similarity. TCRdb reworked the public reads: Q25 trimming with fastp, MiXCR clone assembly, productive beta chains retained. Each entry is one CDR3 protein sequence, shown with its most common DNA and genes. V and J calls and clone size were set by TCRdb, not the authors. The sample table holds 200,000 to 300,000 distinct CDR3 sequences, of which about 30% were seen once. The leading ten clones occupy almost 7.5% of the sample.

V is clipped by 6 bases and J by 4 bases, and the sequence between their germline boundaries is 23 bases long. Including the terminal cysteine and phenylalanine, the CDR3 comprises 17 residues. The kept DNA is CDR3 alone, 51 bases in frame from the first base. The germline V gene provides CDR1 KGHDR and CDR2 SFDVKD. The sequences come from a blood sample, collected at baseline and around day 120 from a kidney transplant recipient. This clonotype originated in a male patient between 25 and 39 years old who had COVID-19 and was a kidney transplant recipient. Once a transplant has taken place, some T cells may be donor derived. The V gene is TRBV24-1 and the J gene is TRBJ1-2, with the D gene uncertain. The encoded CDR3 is CATSTVISTRKTYGYTF. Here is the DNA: TGTGCCACCAGTACCGTCATTAGTACCAGAAAGACCTATGGCTACACCTTC.